This T cell receptor (beta chain) is from a study of CD4+ T cells in melanoma. Libraries were prepared by immunoSEQ multiplex PCR; TCRdb keeps only in-frame clonotypes and omits some of them. The sample has 13,000 or so clones, 60% to 85% seen once. Per the germline V gene, CDR1 is SGDLS and CDR2 is YYNGEE. The CDR3 runs 13 residues. Deletions cut 3 bases from V and 4 bases from J, with 10 bases between. The chain is built from TRBV9 and TRBJ1-1; D gene unclear. The sequence derives from a human donor with melanoma. The sample consisted of cells from a culture (not recorded whether cultured in vitro). The CDR3 loop is CASSDPGVTEAFF. CDR3 DNA sequence: TGTGCCAGCAGCGACCCCGGGGTCACTGAAGCTTTCTTT.